This TCR beta chain came from a study of cytomegalovirus exposure and HLA in healthy donors. General study points: Accurate prediction of HLA-A and HLA-B alleles (for most subjects) was reportedly achieved from TCR beta sequences. In a later analysis, TCR association rates varied by HLA locus: DRB1 most, HLA-C fewest.

Primers: 60 Vbeta forward and 13 Jbeta reverse. Assay used: immunoSEQ multiplex PCR; TCRdb lists only in-frame clones, some missing. The data show over 200,000 clones, with roughly 82% seen just once and about 6.4% held by the top ten. Worth noting for this clone: The target antigen is unknown.

Trimming at V came to 4 bases and at J to 7 bases, leaving 6 bases not matched to a gene. Germline lookup yields CDR1 SGHTS and CDR2 YDEGEE. The CDR3 runs 15 residues. This chain links TRBV5-8 with TRBJ2-1; 12 nucleotides agree with TRBD2. Sequenced: PBMCs. This sequence was found in a middle-aged man in good health and CMV-seropositive. CDR3 amino acids: CASSRLAGDMNEQFF. Here the CDR3 DNA reads TGTGCCAGCAGCAGACTAGCGGGAGATATGAATGAGCAGTTCTTC.